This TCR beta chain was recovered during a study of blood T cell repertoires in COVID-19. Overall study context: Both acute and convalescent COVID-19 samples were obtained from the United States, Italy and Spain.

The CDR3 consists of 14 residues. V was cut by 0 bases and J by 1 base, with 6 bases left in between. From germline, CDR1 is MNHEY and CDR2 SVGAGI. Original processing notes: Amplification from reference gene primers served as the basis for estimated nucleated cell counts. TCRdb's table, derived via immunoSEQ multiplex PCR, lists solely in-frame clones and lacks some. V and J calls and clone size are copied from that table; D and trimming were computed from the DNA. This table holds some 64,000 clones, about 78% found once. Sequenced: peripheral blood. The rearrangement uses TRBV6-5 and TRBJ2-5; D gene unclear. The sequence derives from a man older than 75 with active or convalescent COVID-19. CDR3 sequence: CASSYSYSQETQYF. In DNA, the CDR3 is TGTGCCAGCAGTTACTCGTACTCCCAAGAGACCCAGTACTTC.